This is a list of T cell receptor beta chains from one sample in a study of T-cell memory formation after mild COVID-19. TCRdb itself ran the 5' RACE reads through MiXCR, one entry per CDR3 protein. The repertoire holds about 290,000 distinct CDR3 sequences, with around a sixth as singletons. Specimen: PBMCs or a T cell subset sorted from them (not recorded which). These receptor sequences come from a man between 18 and 29 years old who had mild COVID-19 (a few samples of this study predate the infection). Cell type and time point are not known. CDR3s include the opening cysteine and the closing phenylalanine or tryptophan. A D gene is named only where the DNA matches it firmly. A clone size is listed for some rows: how often the clone was seen (once, few, many), or a class if it is expanded.

v_gene,abundance,j_gene,len,d_gene,CDR3aa,CDR3nt
TRBV28,-,TRBJ1-1,15,-,CASSPRTYRGTEAFF,TGTGCCAGCAGCCCTAGGACATATAGGGGCACTGAAGCTTTCTTT
TRBV25-1,-,TRBJ2-7,11,-,CASTSGGEQYF,TGTGCCAGCACCTCTGGCGGAGAGCAGTACTTC
TRBV5-5,-,TRBJ2-3,15,-,CASGLTRGWKDTQYF,TGTGCCAGCGGCTTGACCCGGGGGTGGAAAGATACGCAGTATTTT
TRBV27,-,TRBJ2-1,13,-,CASSVQTGYEQFF,TGTGCCAGCAGTGTTCAGACAGGATATGAGCAGTTCTTC
TRBV25-1,few,TRBJ2-3,14,-,CASSESPNAYTQYF,TGTGCCAGCAGTGAATCCCCCAACGCTTATACGCAGTATTTT
TRBV5-1,many,TRBJ1-2,15,-,CASSAQGRGNYGYTF,TGCGCCAGCAGCGCGCAGGGCCGAGGAAACTATGGCTACACCTTC
TRBV6-5,few,TRBJ1-2,14,-,CASSGPNDGAGYTF,TGTGCCAGCAGTGGGCCGAATGATGGTGCTGGCTACACCTTC
TRBV4-1,-,TRBJ1-4,14,-,CASSQLGAIEKLFF,TGCGCCAGCAGCCAACTGGGGGCAATAGAAAAACTGTTTTTT
TRBV6-5,-,TRBJ1-1,16,-,CASSFLNAALGTEAFF,TGTGCCAGCAGTTTCCTAAACGCCGCCTTGGGCACTGAAGCTTTCTTT
TRBV11-2,few,TRBJ2-7,16,TRBD2,CASSFPLRGGRYEQYF,TGTGCCAGCAGCTTCCCCTTGCGGGGGGGCCGATACGAGCAGTACTTC
TRBV7-2,-,TRBJ1-5,14,TRBD1,CASSPGTGSQPQHF,TGTGCCAGCAGCCCCGGGACAGGGTCTCAGCCCCAGCATTTT
TRBV7-2,-,TRBJ2-3,15,-,CASSPADSHTDTQYF,TGTGCCAGCAGCCCGGCGGACAGTCACACAGATACGCAGTATTTT